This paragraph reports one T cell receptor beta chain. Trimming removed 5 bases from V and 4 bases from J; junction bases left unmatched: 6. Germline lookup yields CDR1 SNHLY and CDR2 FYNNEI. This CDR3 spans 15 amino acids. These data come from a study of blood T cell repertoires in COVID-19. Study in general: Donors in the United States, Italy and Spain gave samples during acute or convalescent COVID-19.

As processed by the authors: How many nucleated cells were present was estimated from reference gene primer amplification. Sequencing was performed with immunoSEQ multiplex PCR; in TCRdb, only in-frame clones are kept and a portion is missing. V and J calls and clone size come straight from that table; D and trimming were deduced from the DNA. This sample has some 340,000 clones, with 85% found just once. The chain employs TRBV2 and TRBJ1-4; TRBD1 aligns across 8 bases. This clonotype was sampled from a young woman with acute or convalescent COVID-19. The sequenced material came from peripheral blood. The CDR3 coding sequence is TGTGCCAGCAGTTTCAGGGGGCTGGGTAATGAAAAACTGTTTTTT. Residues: CASSFRGLGNEKLFF.